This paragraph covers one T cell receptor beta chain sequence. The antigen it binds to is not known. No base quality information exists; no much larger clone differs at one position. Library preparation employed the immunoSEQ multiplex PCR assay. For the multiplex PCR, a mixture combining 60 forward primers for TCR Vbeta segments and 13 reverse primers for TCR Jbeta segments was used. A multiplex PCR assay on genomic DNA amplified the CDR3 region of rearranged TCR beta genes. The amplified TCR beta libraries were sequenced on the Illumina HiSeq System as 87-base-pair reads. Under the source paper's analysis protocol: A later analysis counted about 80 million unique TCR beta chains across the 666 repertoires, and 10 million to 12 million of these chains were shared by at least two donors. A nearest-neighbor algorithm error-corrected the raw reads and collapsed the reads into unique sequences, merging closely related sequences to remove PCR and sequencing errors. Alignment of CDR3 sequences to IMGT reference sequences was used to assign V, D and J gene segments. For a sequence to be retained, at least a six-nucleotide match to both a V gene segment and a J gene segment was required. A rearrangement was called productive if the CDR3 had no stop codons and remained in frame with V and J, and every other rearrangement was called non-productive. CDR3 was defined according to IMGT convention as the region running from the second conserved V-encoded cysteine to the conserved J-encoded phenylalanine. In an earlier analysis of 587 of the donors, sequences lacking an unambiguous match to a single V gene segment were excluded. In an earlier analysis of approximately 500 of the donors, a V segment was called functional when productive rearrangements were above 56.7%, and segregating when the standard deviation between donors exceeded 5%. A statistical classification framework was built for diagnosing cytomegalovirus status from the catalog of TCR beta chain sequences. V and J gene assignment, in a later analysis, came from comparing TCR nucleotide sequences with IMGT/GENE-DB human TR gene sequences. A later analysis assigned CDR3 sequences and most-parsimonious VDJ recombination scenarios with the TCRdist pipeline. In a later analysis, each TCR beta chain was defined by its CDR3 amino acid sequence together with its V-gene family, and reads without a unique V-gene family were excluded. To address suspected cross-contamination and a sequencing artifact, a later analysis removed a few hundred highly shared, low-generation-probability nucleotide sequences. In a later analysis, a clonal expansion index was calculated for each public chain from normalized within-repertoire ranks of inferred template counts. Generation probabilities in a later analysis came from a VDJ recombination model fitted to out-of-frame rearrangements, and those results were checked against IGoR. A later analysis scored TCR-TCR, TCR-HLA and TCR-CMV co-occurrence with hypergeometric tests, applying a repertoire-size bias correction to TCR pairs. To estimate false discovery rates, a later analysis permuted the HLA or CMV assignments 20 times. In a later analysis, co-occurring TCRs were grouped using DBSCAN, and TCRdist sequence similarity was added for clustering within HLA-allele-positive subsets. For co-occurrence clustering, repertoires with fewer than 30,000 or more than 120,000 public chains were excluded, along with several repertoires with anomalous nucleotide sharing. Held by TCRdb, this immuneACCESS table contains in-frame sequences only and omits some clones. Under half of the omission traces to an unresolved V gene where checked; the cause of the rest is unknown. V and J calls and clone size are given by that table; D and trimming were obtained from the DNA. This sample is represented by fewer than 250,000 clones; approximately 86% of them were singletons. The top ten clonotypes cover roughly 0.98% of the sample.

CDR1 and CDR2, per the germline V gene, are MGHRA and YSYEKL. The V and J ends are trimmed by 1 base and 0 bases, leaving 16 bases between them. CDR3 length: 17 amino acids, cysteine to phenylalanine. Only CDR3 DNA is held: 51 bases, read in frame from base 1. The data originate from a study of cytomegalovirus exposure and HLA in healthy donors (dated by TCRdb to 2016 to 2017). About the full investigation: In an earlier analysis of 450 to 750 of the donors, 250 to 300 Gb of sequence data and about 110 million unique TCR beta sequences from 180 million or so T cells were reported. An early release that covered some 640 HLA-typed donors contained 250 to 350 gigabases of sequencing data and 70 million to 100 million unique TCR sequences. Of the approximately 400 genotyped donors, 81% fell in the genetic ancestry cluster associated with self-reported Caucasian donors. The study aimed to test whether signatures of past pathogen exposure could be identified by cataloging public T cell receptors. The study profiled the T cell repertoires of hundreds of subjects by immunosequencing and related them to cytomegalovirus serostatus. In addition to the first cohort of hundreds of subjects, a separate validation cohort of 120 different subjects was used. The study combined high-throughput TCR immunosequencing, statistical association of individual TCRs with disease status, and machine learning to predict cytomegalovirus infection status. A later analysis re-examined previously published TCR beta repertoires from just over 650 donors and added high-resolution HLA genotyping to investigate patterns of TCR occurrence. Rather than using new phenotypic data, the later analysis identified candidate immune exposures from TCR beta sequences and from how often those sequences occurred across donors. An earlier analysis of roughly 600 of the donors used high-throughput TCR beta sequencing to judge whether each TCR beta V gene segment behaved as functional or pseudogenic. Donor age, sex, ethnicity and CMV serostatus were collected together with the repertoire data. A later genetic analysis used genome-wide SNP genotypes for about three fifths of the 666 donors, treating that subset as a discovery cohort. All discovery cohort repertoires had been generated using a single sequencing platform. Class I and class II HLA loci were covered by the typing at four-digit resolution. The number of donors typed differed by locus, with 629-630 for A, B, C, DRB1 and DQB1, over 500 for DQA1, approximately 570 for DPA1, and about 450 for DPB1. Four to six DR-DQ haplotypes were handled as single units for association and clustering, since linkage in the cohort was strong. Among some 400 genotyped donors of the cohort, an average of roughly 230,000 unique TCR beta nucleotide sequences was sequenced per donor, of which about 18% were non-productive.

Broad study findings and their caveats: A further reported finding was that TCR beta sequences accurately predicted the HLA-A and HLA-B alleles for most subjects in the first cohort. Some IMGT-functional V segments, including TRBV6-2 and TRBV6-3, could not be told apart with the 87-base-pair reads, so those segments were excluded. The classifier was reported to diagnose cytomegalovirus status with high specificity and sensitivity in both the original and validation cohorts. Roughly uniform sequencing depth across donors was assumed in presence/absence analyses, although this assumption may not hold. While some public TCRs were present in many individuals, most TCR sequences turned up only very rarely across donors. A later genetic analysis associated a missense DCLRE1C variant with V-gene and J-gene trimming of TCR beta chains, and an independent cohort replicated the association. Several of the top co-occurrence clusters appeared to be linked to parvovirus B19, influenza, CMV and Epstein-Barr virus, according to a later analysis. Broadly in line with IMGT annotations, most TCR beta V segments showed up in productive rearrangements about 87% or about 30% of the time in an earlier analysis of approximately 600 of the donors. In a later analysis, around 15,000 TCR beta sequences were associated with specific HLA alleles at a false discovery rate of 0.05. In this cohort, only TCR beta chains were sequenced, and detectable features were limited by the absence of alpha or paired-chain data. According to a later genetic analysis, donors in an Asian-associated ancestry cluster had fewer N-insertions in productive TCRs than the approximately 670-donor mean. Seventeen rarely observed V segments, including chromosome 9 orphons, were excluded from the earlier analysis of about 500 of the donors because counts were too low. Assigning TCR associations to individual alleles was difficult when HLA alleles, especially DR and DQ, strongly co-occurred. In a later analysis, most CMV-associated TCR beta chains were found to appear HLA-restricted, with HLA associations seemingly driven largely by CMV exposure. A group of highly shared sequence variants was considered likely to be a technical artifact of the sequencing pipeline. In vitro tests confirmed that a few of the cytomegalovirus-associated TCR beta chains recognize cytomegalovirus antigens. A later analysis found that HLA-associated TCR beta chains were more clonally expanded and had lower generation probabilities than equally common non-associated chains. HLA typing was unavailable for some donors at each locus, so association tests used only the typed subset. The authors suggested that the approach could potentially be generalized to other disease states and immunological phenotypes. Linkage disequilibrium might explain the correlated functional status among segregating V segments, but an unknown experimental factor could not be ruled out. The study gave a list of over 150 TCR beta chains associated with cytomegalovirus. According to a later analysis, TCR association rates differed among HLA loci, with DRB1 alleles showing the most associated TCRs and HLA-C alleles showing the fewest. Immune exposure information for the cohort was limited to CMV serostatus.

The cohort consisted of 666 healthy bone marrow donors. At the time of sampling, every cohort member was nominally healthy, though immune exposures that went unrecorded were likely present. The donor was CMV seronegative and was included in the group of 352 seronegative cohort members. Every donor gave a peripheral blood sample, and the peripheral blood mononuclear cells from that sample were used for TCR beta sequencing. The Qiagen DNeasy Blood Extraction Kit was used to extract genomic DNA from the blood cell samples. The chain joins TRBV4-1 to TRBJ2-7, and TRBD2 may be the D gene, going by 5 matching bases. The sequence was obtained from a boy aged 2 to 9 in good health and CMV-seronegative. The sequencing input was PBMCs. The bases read TGCGCCAGCAGCCAAGCGGGGTCACCGGGCCTCTCCTACGAGCAGTACTTC. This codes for CASSQAGSPGLSYEQYF.